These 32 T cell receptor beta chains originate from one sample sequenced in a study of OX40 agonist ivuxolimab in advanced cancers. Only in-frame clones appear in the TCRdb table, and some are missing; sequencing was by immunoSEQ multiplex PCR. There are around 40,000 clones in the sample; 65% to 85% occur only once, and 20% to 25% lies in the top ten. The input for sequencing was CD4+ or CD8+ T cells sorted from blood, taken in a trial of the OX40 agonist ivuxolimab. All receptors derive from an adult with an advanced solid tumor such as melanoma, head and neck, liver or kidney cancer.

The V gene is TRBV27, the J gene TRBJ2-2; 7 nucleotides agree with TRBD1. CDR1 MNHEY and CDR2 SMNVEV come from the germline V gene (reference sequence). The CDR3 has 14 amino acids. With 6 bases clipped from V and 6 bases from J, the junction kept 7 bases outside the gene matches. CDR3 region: CASSLRQGPGELFF. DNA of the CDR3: TGTGCCAGCAGCCTAAGACAGGGACCCGGGGAGCTGTTTTTT.

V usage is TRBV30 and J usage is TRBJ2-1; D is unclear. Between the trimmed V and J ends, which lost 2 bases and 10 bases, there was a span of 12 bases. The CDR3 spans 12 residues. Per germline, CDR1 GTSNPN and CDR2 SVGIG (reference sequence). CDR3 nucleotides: TGTGCCTGGAGTCGACGTCCCGGAGAGCAGTTCTTC. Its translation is CAWSRRPGEQFF.

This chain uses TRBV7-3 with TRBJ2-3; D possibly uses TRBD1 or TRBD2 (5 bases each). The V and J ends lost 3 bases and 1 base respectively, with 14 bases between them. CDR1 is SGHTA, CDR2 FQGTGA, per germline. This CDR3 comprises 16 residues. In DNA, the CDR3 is TGTGCCAGCAGCTTCGGGACCTCCAAGGGCACAGATACGCAGTATTTT. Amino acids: CASSFGTSKGTDTQYF.

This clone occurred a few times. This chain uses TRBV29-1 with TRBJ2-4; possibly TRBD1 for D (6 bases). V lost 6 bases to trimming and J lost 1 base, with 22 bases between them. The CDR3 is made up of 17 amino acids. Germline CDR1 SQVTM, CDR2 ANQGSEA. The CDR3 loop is CSVGGGEGSIAKNIQYF. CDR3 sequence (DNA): TGCAGCGTGGGTGGGGGCGAGGGTAGTATCGCCAAAAACATTCAGTACTTC.

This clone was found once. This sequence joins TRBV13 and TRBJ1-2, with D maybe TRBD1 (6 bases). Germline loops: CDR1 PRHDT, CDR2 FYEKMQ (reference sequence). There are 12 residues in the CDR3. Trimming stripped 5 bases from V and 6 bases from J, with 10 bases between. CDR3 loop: CASSRGPDGYTF. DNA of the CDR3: TGTGCCAGCAGCCGGGGGCCCGATGGCTACACCTTC.

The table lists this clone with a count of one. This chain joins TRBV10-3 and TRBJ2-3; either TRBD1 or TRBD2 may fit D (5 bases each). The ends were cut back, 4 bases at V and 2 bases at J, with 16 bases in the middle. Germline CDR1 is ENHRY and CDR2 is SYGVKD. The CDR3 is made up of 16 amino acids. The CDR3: CAISGGFLSPTDTQYF. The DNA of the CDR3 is TGTGCCATCAGTGGGGGGTTCCTTTCGCCCACAGATACGCAGTATTTT.

For the CDR3, the DNA is TGTGCCAGCAGCCCGCGGGACCGCCAAGAGACCCAGTACTTC. Translated, it gives CASSPRDRQETQYF. The chain links TRBV14 to TRBJ2-5; maybe TRBD2 (6 bases). This CDR3 has 14 residues. Germline V gene sequence: CDR1 SGHDN, CDR2 FVKESK. V was clipped by 4 bases and J by 1 base, with 10 bases between them. Drawing the rest from reference TRBV14 and TRBJ2-5, the complete variable domain is EAGVTQFPSHSVIEKGQTVTLRCDPISGHDNLYWYRRVMGKEIKFLLHFVKESKQDESGMPNNRFLAERTGGTYSTLKVQPAELEDSGVYFCASSPRDRQETQYFGPGTRLLVL.

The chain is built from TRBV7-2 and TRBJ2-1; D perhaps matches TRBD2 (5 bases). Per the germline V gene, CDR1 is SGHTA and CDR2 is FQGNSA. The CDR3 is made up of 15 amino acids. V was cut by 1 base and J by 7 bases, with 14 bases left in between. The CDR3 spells CASSLDFRGVNEQFF. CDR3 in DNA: TGTGCCAGCAGCTTAGACTTCCGGGGTGTGAATGAGCAGTTCTTC.

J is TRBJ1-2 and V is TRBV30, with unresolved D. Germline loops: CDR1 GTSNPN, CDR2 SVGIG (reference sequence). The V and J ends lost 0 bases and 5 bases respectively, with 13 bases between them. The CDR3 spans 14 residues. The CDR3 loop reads CAWSVHEFPYGYTF. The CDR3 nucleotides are TGTGCCTGGAGTGTACATGAATTTCCTTATGGCTACACCTTC.

The DNA of the CDR3 is TGTGCCAGCAGCTTAGTCGAGGTTTTTCAGACCCAGTACTTC. Translation: CASSLVEVFQTQYF. The chain links TRBV7-9 to TRBJ2-5; unclear D gene. Germline V CDR1 and CDR2: SEHNR, FQNEAQ (reference sequence). There are 14 residues in the CDR3. V gave up 1 base and J gave up 6 bases, with 12 bases separating them.

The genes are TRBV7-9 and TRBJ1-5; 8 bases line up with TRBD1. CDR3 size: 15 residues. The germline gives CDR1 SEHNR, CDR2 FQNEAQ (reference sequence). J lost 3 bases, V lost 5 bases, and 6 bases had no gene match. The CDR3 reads CASSPSGGPNQPQHF. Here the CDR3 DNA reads TGTGCCAGCAGCCCCTCAGGGGGCCCCAATCAGCCCCAGCATTTT. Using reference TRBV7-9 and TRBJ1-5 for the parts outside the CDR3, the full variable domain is DTGVSQNPRHKITKRGQNVTFRCDPISEHNRLYWYRQTLGQGPEFLTYFQNEAQLEKSRLLSDRFSAERPKGSFSTLEIQRTEQGDSAMYLCASSPSGGPNQPQHFGDGTRLSIL.

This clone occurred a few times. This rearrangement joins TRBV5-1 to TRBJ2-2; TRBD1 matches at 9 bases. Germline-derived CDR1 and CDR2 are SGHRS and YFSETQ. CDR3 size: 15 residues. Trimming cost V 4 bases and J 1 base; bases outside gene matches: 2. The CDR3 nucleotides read TGCGCCAGCAGCGAGGACAGGGGGAACACCGGGGAGCTGTTTTTT. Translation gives CASSEDRGNTGELFF.

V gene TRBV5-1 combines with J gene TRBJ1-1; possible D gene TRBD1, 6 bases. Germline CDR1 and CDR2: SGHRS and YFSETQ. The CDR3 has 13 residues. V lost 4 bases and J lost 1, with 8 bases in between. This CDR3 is CASSHRENTEAFF. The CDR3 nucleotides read TGCGCCAGCAGCCACAGGGAGAACACTGAAGCTTTCTTT.

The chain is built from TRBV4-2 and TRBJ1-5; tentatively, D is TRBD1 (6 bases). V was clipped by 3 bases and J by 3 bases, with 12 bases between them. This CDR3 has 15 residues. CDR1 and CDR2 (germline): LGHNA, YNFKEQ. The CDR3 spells CASSHAGQINQPQHF. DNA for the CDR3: TGTGCCAGCAGCCACGCAGGACAGATCAATCAGCCCCAGCATTTT.

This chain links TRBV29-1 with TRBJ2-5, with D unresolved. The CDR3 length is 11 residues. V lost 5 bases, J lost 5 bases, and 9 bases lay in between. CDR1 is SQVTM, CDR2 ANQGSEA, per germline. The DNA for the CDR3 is TGCAGCGTTTTCTTGGGGGAGACCCAGTACTTC. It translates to CSVFLGETQYF.

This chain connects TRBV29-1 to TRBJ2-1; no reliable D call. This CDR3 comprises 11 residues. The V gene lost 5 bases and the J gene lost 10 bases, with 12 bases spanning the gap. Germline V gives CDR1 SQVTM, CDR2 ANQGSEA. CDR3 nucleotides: TGCAGCGTTCCCATCCTTACCGAGCAGTTCTTC. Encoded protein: CSVPILTEQFF.

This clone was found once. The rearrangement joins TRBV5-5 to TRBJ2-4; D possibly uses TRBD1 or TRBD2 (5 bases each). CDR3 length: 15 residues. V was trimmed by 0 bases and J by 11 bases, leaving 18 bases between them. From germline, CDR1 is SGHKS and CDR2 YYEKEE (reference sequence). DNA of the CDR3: TGTGCCAGCAGCTTGGAGGGCCAGGGCCGAGCGGTTCAGTACTTC. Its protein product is CASSLEGQGRAVQYF.

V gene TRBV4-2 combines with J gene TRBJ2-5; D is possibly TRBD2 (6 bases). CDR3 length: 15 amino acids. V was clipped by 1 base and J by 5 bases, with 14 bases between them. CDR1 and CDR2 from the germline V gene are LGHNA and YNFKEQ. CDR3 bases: TGTGCCAGCAGCCAAGTTGGCGGGGTAGGGGAGACCCAGTACTTC. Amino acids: CASSQVGGVGETQYF.

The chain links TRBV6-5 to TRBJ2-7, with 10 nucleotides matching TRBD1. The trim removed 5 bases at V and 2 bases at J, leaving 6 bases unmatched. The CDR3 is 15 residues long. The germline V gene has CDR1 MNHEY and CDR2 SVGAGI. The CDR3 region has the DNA TGTGCCAGCAGTACTCCGGGACAGGGGACCTACGAGCAGTACTTC. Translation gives CASSTPGQGTYEQYF.

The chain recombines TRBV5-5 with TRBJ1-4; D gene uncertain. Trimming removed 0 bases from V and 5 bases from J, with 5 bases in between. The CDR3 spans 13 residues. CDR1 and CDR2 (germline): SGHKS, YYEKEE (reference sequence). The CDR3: CASSLAPNEKLFF. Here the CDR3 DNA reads TGTGCCAGCAGCTTGGCCCCGAATGAAAAACTGTTTTTT.

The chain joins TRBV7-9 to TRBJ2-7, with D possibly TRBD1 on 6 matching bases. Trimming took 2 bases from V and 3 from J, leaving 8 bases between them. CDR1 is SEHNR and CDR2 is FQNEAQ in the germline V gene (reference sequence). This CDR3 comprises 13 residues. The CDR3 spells CASSLRQDYEQYF. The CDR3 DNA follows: TGTGCCAGCAGCTTACGACAGGACTACGAGCAGTACTTC. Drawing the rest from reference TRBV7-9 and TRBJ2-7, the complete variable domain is DTGVSQNPRHKITKRGQNVTFRCDPISEHNRLYWYRQTLGQGPEFLTYFQNEAQLEKSRLLSDRFSAERPKGSFSTLEIQRTEQGDSAMYLCASSLRQDYEQYFGPGTRLTVT.

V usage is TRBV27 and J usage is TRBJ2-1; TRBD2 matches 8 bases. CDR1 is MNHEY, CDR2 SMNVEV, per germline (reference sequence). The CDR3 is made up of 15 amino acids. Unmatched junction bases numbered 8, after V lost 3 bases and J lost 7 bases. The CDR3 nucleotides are TGTGCCAGCAGTTTCATTAGCGGGAATGGTAATGAGCAGTTCTTC. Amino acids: CASSFISGNGNEQFF.

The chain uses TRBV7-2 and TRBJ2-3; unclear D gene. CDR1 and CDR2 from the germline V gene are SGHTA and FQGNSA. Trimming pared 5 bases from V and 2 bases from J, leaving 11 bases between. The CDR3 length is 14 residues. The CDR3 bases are TGTGCCAGCAGCCCCCGCGGCCTCACAGATACGCAGTATTTT. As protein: CASSPRGLTDTQYF.

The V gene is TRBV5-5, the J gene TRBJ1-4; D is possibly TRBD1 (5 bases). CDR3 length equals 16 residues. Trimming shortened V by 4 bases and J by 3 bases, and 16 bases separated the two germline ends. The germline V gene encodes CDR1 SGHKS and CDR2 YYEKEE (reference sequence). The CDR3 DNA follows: TGTGCCAGCAGCCCCAGGGAAGTAGGGGCTAATGAAAAACTGTTTTTT. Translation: CASSPREVGANEKLFF.

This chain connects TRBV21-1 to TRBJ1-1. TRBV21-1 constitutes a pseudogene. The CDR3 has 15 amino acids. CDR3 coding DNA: TGTGCCAGCAGCAAAGTAGCGGGGGCAGAGTTCGAAGCTTTCTTT. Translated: CASSKVAGAEFEAFF.

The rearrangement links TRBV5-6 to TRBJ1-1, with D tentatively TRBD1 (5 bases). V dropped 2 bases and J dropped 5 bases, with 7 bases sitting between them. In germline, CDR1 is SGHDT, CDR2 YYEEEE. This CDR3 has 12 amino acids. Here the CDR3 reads CASSFGGTEAFF. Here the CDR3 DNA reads TGTGCCAGCAGCTTCGGGGGTACTGAAGCTTTCTTT.

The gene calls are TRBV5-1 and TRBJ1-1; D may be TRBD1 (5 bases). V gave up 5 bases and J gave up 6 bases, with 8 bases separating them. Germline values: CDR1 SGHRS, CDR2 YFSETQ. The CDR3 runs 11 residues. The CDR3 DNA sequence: TGCGCCAGCAGGAGGGGCGCTGAAGCTTTCTTT. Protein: CASRRGAEAFF. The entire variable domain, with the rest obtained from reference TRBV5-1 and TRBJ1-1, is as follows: KAGVTQTPRYLIKTRGQQVTLSCSPISGHRSVSWYQQTPGQGLQFLFEYFSETQRNKGNFPGRFSGRQFSNSRSEMNVSTLELGDSALYLCASRRGAEAFFGQGTRLTVV.

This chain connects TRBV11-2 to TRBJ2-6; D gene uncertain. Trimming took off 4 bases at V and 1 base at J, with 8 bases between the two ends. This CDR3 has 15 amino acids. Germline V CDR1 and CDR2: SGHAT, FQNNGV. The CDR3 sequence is CASSSIQSGANVLTF. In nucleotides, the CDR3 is TGTGCCAGCAGCTCGATCCAGTCTGGGGCCAACGTCCTGACTTTC.

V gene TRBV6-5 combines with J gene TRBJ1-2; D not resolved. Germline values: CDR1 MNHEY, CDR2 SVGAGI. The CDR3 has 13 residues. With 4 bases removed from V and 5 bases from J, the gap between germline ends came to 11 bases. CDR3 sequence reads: CASSSGSQYGYTF. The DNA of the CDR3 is TGTGCCAGCAGTTCCGGGAGTCAATATGGCTACACCTTC.

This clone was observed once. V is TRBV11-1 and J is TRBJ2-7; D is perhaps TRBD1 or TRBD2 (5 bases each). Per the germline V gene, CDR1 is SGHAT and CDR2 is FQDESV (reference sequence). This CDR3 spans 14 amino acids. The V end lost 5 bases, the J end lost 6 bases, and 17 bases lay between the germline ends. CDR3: CASSRGRVTGEQYF. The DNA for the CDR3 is TGTGCCAGCAGCCGGGGTAGGGTTACAGGCGAGCAGTACTTC. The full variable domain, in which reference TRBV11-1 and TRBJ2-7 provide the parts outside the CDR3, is EAEVAQSPRYKITEKSQAVAFWCDPISGHATLYWYRQILGQGPELLVQFQDESVVDDSQLPKDRFSAERLKGVDSTLKIQPAELGDSAMYLCASSRGRVTGEQYFGPGTRLTVT.

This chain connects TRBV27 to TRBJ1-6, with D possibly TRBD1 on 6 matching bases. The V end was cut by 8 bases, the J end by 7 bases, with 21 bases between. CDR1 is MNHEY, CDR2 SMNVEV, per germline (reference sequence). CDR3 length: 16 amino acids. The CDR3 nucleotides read TGTGCCAGCCGCCCCCCGGGACAAGTATTCAATTCACCCCTCCACTTT. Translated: CASRPPGQVFNSPLHF.

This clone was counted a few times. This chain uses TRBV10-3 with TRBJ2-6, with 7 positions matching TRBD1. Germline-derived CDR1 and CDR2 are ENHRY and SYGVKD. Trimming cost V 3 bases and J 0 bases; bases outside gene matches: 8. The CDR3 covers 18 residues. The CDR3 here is CAISDRDSRYSGANVLTF. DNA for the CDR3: TGTGCCATCAGTGACCGGGACAGCCGTTACTCTGGGGCCAACGTCCTGACTTTC.